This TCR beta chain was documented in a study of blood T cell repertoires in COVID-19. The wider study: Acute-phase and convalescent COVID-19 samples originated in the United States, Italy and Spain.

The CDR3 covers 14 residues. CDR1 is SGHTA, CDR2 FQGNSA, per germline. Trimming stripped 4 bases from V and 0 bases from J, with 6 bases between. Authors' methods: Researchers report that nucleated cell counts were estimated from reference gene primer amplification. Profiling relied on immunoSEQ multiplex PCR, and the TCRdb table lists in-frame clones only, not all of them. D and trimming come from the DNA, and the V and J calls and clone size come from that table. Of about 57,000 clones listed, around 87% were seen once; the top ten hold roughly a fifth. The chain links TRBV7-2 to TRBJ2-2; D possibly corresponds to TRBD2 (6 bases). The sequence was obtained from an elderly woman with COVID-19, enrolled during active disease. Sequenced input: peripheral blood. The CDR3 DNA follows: TGTGCCAGCAGCTCGGGGGCGAACACCGGGGAGCTGTTTTTT. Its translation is CASSSGANTGELFF.